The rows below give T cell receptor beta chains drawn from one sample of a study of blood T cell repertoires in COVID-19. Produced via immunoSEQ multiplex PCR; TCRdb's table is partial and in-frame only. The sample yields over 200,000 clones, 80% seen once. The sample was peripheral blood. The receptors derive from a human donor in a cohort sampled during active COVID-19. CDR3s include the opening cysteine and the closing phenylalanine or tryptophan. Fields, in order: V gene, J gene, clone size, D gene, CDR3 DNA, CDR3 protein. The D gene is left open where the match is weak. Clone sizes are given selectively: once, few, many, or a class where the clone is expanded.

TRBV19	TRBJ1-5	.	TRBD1	TGTGCCAGTAGAAACAGGGGAGGAATTAATTATAGCAATCAGCCCCAGCATTTT	CASRNRGGINYSNQPQHF
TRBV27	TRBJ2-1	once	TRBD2	TGTGCCAGCAGTTCCCGAACAACTAGCGGCCCCCCTGAGCAGTTCTTC	CASSSRTTSGPPEQFF
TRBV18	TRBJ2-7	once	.	TGTGCCAGCTCACCACAAACAGGGTCCTACGAGCAGTACTTC	CASSPQTGSYEQYF
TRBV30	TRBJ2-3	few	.	TGTGCCTGGAGTGTAAACAGGATGGGAGATACGCAGTATTTT	CAWSVNRMGDTQYF
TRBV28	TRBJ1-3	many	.	TGTGCCAGCAGTTTGGGGAGGGGTGGAAACACCATATATTTT	CASSLGRGGNTIYF
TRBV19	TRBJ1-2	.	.	TGTGCCAGCACCTCTTTACAGGGCTATGGCTACACCTTC	CASTSLQGYGYTF
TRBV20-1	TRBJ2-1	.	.	TGCAGTGCTAGTAGGGGCGCGGTCGGTCAGTTCTTC	CSASRGAVGQFF
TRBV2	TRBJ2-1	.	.	TGTGCCAGCAGTGACGGGATAGCCTACAATGAGCAGTTCTTC	CASSDGIAYNEQFF
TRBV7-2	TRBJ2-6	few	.	TGTGCCAGCAGCTTAGATTCCCACTCTGGGGCCAACGTCCTGACTTTC	CASSLDSHSGANVLTF
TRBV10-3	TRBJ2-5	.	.	TGTGCCATCAGCTTCGGACCGGGACAAGAGACCCAGTACTTC	CAISFGPGQETQYF
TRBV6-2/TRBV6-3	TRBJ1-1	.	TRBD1	TGTGCCAGCAGTTACGGGGGACAGGGAAGGGGACCTGAAGCTTTCTTT	CASSYGGQGRGPEAFF
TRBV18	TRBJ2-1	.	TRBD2	TGTGCCAGCTCACCACGGATTAGCGGGAGGGGAAGCAATGAGCAGTTCTTC	CASSPRISGRGSNEQFF
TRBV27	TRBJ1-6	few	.	TGTGCCAAACAGGGACGAAGTAATTCACCCCTCCACTTT	CAKQGRSNSPLHF
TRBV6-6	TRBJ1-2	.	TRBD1	TGTGCCAGCAGTTACTCGAGGGGACAGGGGGTCTATGGCTACACCTTC	CASSYSRGQGVYGYTF
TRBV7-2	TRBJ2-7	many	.	TGTGCCAGCAGCTTAGATGGGGGCCAATCCTACGAGCAGTACTTC	CASSLDGGQSYEQYF
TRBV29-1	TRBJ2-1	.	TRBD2	TGCAGCGTGTGGGGGCGGGAGGGGAATGAGCAGTTCTTC	CSVWGREGNEQFF
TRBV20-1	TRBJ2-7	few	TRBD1	TGCAGTGCAAGTGACAGGGCGGTTCACGAGCAGTACTTC	CSASDRAVHEQYF
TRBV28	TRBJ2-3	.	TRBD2	TGTGCCAGCAGATTTCTCGGGAGGGCCGCAGATACGCAGTATTTT	CASRFLGRAADTQYF